This T cell receptor (beta chain) was sequenced for a study of Graves' ophthalmopathy and Graves' hyperthyroidism. This clonotype was seen repeatedly, ten times or more. Its target is not known. Study-level points and caveats: Appearing in blood as well were most expanded thyroid clonotypes above 0.001 frequency.

RNA transcripts provided the template for amplifying TCR beta CDR3 regions. The workflow started with a first-round RT-PCR run with HTBI primers and then moved on to a second-round multiplex PCR. TCRdb reanalysed the multiplex PCR reads using MiXCR and keeps one entry per CDR3 protein. The sample holds about 390,000 distinct CDR3 sequences, 15% to 19% seen once. Trimming shortened V by 1 base and J by 4 bases, and 8 bases separated the two germline ends. CDR3 size: 14 residues. Other autoimmune diseases, uncontrolled infections, pregnancy or lactation led to the exclusion of patients. Fresh peripheral blood (about 10 ml) yielded the PBMCs.

Material: peripheral blood. The sequence derives from a woman aged 18-30 years with stable Graves' hyperthyroidism. The J gene is TRBJ1-5, the V gene TRBV6-7, with D uncertain. TRBV6-7 is an ORF, with its function uncertain. CDR3 sequence reads: CASSYFLRNQPQHF. CDR3 sequence (DNA): TGTGCCAGCAGTTACTTCCTTAGGAATCAGCCCCAGCATTTT.